This T cell receptor (beta chain) was recovered during a study of blood T cell repertoires in COVID-19. Per the original data handling: Estimation of nucleated cell counts was performed using reference gene primer amplification. TCRdb's table, derived via immunoSEQ multiplex PCR, lists solely in-frame clones and lacks some. From that table come the V and J calls and clone size; the DNA was used to work out D and trimming. The sample yields about 250,000 clones, approximately 89% seen once. V lost 0 bases, J lost 5 bases, and 6 bases lay in between. Germline values: CDR1 LGHDT, CDR2 YNNKEL (reference sequence). The CDR3 contains 13 residues. This clone was observed once.

This chain uses TRBV3-1 (or the pseudogene TRBV3-2) with TRBJ2-3; D not resolved. The source of this sequence is a woman aged 60 to 75 who had recovered from COVID-19. Sequencing was done on a sample of peripheral blood. CDR3 in DNA: TGTGCCAGCAGCCAAGATCTCGTAGATACGCAGTATTTT. Protein sequence: CASSQDLVDTQYF.